This is a list of T cell receptor beta chains from one sample in a study of blood T cells in healthy people across ages. TCRdb called the 5' RACE reads again in MiXCR, with one record for every CDR3 protein. The sample has over 750,000 distinct CDR3 sequences, 20% to 25% seen once; the top ten hold roughly a tenth. These same data were also listed under a study on T cells of mothers and their children.

The material sequenced was blood. These receptors all stem from a boy between 10 and 17 years old in good health. The CDR3 runs from the conserved cysteine through the conserved F or W. Fields, in order: CDR3 protein, CDR3 DNA, J gene, V gene, D gene, clone size. The D gene is left open where the match is weak. The size field is filled for only some rows; it gives once, few, many or a size class.

CASSLGAGLETQYF TGTGCCAGCAGCTTGGGTGCAGGGTTGGAGACCCAGTACTTC TRBJ2-5 TRBV5-5 . .
CASSPPGQLRGTQYF TGTGCCAGCAGCCCTCCGGGACAACTTCGGGGTACGCAGTATTTT TRBJ2-3 TRBV7-8 . .
CSVEGWLAGGPGYNEQFF TGCAGCGTTGAAGGGTGGCTAGCGGGAGGGCCGGGCTACAATGAGCAGTTCTTC TRBJ2-1 TRBV29-1 TRBD2 few
CASSLVGGPGQGGYNEQFF TGTGCCAGCAGCTTAGTTGGGGGGCCGGGACAGGGAGGCTACAATGAGCAGTTCTTC TRBJ2-1 TRBV11-2 TRBD1 .
CASSRDRIGGYTF TGTGCCAGCAGCCGCGACAGAATCGGGGGCTACACCTTC TRBJ1-2 TRBV12-3/TRBV12-4 . .
CASNPWDNSYEQYF TGTGCCAGCAACCCTTGGGACAATTCCTACGAGCAGTACTTC TRBJ2-7 TRBV5-6 . .
CASSQERGNSGANVLTF TGTGCCAGCAGCCAAGAAAGGGGGAACTCTGGGGCCAACGTCCTGACTTTC TRBJ2-6 TRBV3-1 . few
CASSSHGTQETQYF TGTGCCAGCAGTTCCCACGGGACTCAAGAGACCCAGTACTTC TRBJ2-5 TRBV12-3/TRBV12-4 . few
CASTRDTQETQYF TGTGCCAGCACCCGGGACACCCAAGAGACCCAGTACTTC TRBJ2-5 TRBV28 . .
CASSYWDRGENTEAFF TGTGCCAGCAGTTACTGGGACAGGGGGGAAAATACTGAAGCTTTCTTT TRBJ1-1 TRBV6-2/TRBV6-3 TRBD1 .
CAGSRTSRSYEQYF TGTGCCGGCAGTCGGACTAGCCGGTCCTACGAGCAGTACTTC TRBJ2-7 TRBV28 TRBD2 .
CASSPRADGQYF TGCGCCAGCAGCCCCCGAGCGGACGGGCAGTACTTC TRBJ2-7 TRBV5-1 . .
CASSLEGTSGYYYEQFF TGTGCCAGCAGCTTAGAAGGGACTAGCGGGTACTACTATGAGCAGTTCTTC TRBJ2-1 TRBV7-2 TRBD2 .
CASGFTGGGMNTEAFF TGTGCTAGTGGTTTTACAGGTGGTGGGATGAACACTGAAGCTTTCTTT TRBJ1-1 TRBV12-5 . few
CASSHGSQETQYF TGTGCCAGCAGCCACGGCAGTCAAGAGACCCAGTACTTC TRBJ2-5 TRBV3-1 . few
CASSLSGPRDEQFF TGTGCCAGCAGCTTGTCAGGCCCAAGAGATGAGCAGTTCTTC TRBJ2-1 TRBV7-6 . .
CASSDGGSGANVLTF TGTGCCAGCAGTGATGGGGGATCTGGGGCCAACGTCCTGACTTTC TRBJ2-6 TRBV6-1 . few